The source of this T cell receptor beta chain is a study of breast tumors, draining lymph nodes, adjacent tissues. This clonotype was counted at least ten times. Its target is not known. Study results and caveats: Tumor TCR diversity was below lymph nodes but above nontumor tissue. Tumor and nontumor repertoires were significantly more similar in luminal-like than in basal-like breast cancer. Findings are consistent with lymph node origin and intratumoral expansion of most tumor T cells. Tumor T cell lymph node origin was a supported hypothesis, not proven.

The CDR3 runs 12 residues. Germline CDR1 and CDR2: LGHNA and YNFKEQ. The germline V and J ends were trimmed by 4 bases and 10 bases, with 12 bases remaining between them. From the multiplex PCR reads, TCRdb called clonotypes with MiXCR, one entry per CDR3 protein. The sample lists under 250,000 distinct CDR3 sequences, roughly 30% seen once, with 1.3% to 1.5% in the top ten. Breast cancer patients provided tissue from their axillary draining lymph nodes. Sequencing was performed on axillary lymph node tissue. The source is a female donor with breast cancer. Some clones in this sample may be carry-over from other donors' samples. The chain employs TRBV4-2 and TRBJ2-3; D might be TRBD1 or TRBD2, each matching 5 bases. CDR3 sequence: CASSPAGGAQYF. Here the CDR3 DNA reads TGTGCCAGCAGCCCGGCTGGGGGTGCGCAGTATTTT.